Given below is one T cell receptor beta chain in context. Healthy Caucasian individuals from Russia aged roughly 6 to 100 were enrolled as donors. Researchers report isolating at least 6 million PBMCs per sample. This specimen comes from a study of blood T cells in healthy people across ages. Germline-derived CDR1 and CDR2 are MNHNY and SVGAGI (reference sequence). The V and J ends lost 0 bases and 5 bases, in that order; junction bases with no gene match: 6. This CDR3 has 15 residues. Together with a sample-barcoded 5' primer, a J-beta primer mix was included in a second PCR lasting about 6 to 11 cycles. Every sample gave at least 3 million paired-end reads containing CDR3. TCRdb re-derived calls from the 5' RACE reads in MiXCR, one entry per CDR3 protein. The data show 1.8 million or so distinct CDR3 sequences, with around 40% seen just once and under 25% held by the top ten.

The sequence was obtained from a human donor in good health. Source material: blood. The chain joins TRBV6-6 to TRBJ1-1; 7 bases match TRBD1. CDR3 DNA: TGTGCCAGCAGTTACTCGGGACAGAGGGAGACTGAAGCTTTCTTT. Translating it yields CASSYSGQRETEAFF.